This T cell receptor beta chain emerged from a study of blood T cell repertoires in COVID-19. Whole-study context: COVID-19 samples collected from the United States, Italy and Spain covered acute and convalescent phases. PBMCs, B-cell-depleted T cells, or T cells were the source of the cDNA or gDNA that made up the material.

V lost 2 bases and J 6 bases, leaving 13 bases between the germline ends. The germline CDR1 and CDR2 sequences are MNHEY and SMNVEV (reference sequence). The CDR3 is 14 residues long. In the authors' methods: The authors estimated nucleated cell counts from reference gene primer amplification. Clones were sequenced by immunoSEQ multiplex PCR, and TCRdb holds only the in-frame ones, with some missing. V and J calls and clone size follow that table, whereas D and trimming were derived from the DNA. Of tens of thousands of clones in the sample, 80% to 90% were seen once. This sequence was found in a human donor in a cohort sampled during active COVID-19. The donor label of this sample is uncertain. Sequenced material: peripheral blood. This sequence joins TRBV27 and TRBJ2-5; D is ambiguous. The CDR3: CASSLTPSRKTQYF. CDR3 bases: TGTGCCAGCAGTTTAACTCCCAGCAGGAAGACCCAGTACTTC.